This TCR beta chain derives from a study of graft-versus-host responses after intestinal transplantation (dated by TCRdb to the early 2020s). Study-wide context: The transplants that recipients received were multivisceral, liver-intestinal, or isolated intestinal. Every recipient was given anti-thymocyte globulin induction, followed by around three years of maintenance tacrolimus and steroids. Graft-versus-host and host-versus-graft alloreactive T cell clones were tracked in the graft, circulation and bone marrow after intestinal transplantation using bulk TCR-beta CDR3 sequencing. Alloreactive clones were identified by sequencing pre-transplant mixed lymphocyte reaction products and comparing them with unstimulated pre-transplant donor and recipient T cells. Of the roughly 25 intestinal transplant recipients enrolled in the cohort, one of whom was a retransplant, a few patients without pretransplant specimens were excluded. Donor T cell macrochimerism was defined as a peak of at least 4% donor T cells among recipient peripheral blood mononuclear cells. Rather than being sequenced by the commercial service, samples from three later patients were sequenced in-house on an Illumina MiSeq and processed with MiXCR.

General conclusions and limits of the study: GvH clones were found in recipient bone marrow, and some of the GvH clones appeared earlier in ileal mucosa or blood, which is consistent with an intestinal mucosal origin. Patients with donor T cell macrochimerism had high GvH to HvG T cell clonal ratios in their allografts. The conclusions were limited by the relatively low number and heterogeneity of the intestinal transplant patients. Early after transplant, peak levels of circulating GvH clones were associated with declines in HvG clones.

About this clone itself: Its antigen has not been determined. Base qualities are not provided; no much larger clone lies one nucleotide away.

Blood samples were collected up to 4 times in the first month after transplant and then at least monthly when available. The germline V gene gives CDR1 as ENHRY and CDR2 as SYGVKD. From its cysteine to its phenylalanine, the CDR3 spans 13 amino acids. The kept DNA is CDR3 alone, 39 bases in frame from the first base. V ends up 10 bases short and J 2 bases short, with an unmatched junction base count of 8. Library method: the immunoSEQ multiplex PCR assay. For most patients, genomic DNA was subjected to high-throughput TCR-beta CDR3 sequencing by Adaptive Biotechnologies. On the study's bioinformatics: TCR sequencing data for some 17 patients were retrieved from Adaptive's ImmunoSEQ software; a few other patients were processed with MiXCR and VDJtools. CDR3 nucleotide sequences shared between donor and recipient were removed because the origin of such sequences could not be assigned. To be classed as alloreactive, a clone needed at least 2-fold expansion over unstimulated cells and a minimum CFSE-low frequency of 0.002% (template counts) or 0.001% (read counts). Clones detected in sequenced pre-transplant spleen, lymph node, or MLR CFSE-low populations of the donor or recipient were defined as mappable. The cumulative frequency of alloreactive clones was calculated as a percentage of all sequences, weighted by copy number. Imported from immuneACCESS, the table was reduced by TCRdb to in-frame sequences with V and J called. These copies leave out some clones; in studies compared against another copy, an unresolved V gene accounts for under half, and the cause of the remainder is not known. V, J and clone size are those of that table, while D and trimming were read from the DNA. The sample records about 97,000 clones, 75% to 95% of which are singletons. The ten largest clones add up to approximately 16% of the sample.

The chain was built from TRBV10-3 and TRBJ2-7; a stretch of 7 junction bases matches TRBD2. Sequencing used PBMCs, obtained roughly 410 days after intestinal transplant. The receptor comes from a human patient who received an intestinal transplant, so some T cells may come from the graft donor. The nucleotides read TGTGCCACCCTACCGGGGGGTACCTACGAGCAGTACTTC. Its protein is CATLPGGTYEQYF.